In its sample, the clone carrying this T cell receptor (beta chain) ranks as medium-sized (0.01 to 0.1%). As yet, its antigen is unknown. The data were obtained in a study of liver allograft versus peripheral blood T cells. Study as a whole: Liver transplant recipients had T cell receptor repertoires compared between transplanted liver and peripheral blood.

TCRdb passed the reads through MiXCR, listing each CDR3 protein once. The repertoire holds roughly 4,000 distinct CDR3 sequences, with about a sixth as singletons. Study-wide findings and caveats: It was reported that the T cell receptor repertoires found inside liver allografts differed from those that were detected in peripheral blood.

V gave up 7 bases and J gave up 2 bases; unmatched junction bases: 4. CDR3 size: 13 residues. Germline loops: CDR1 MNHEY, CDR2 SVGAGI. The receptor's source is a human patient who had a liver transplant. The graft donor may have given rise to some T cells. This chain uses TRBV6-5 with TRBJ1-2; 7 bases match TRBD1. This CDR3 is CASNPGQNYGYTF. The CDR3 bases are TGTGCCAGCAACCCGGGACAGAACTATGGCTACACCTTC.